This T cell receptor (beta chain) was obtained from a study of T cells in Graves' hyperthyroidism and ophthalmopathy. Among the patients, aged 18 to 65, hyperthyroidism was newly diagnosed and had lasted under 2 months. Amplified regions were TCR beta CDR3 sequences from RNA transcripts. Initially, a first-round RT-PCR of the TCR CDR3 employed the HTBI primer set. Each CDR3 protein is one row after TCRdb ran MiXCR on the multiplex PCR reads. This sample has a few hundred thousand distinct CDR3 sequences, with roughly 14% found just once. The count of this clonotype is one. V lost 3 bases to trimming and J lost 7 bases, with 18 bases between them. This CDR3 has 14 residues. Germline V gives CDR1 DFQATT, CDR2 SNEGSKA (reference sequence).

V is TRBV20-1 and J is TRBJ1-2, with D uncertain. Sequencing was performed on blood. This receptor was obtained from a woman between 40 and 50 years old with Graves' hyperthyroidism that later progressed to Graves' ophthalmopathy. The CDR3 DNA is TGCAGTGCTAGCGGTAGGAGGATAGGAGGTGGCTACACCTTC. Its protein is CSASGRRIGGGYTF.